A selection of T cell receptor beta chains follows, all from one sample in a study of blood T cell repertoires in COVID-19. Repertoires were generated with immunoSEQ multiplex PCR, while TCRdb's copy carries only in-frame clones and drops some. The sample lists about 220,000 clones, just over 85% occurring once. The material sequenced was PBMCs or T cells enriched from blood (not recorded which). These receptors were obtained from a woman between 45 and 60 years old with acute COVID-19. Each CDR3 is given with its conserved first and last residue. The order of the fields is V gene, J gene, clone size, CDR3 length, CDR3 protein. Clone size is stated in some rows and not others, as once, few, many or a class when expanded.

>TRBV28|TRBJ2-7|-|11
CASILGAEQYF
>TRBV11-3|TRBJ2-7|-|13
CASSLEQGYEQYF
>TRBV11-3|TRBJ2-7|once|14
CASSSGGSSYEQYF
>TRBV7-9|TRBJ1-1|-|15
CASSPGQGSNTEAFF
>TRBV5-1|TRBJ2-7|-|17
CASSLVHSDRGPDEQYF
>TRBV7-9|TRBJ2-7|-|16
CASSPPSGRTSYEQYF
>TRBV7-2|TRBJ1-2|-|11
CASSFRGGYTF
>TRBV5-4|TRBJ2-4|-|16
CASSLLLGTVENIQYF
>TRBV28|TRBJ1-3|-|14
CASSQGQSGNTIYF
>TRBV7-3|TRBJ1-2|-|13
CASSARTDYGYTF
>TRBV28|TRBJ1-2|-|11
CASSWGTKATF
>TRBV18|TRBJ2-7|-|15
CASSPSGTGVREQYF
>TRBV10-1|TRBJ2-1|-|15
CASGSGNSPYNEQFF
>TRBV2|TRBJ2-3|-|13
CASSDSGSDTQYF
>TRBV19|TRBJ1-1|-|17
CASSIAPQGLRNTEAFF
>TRBV3-1/TRBV3-2|TRBJ1-2|-|12
CASSQVDMGYTF
>TRBV7-2|TRBJ2-1|-|16
CASSLVGTGSRGRQFF
>TRBV2|TRBJ2-3|-|18
CASTRETSGRRGTDTQYF
>TRBV29-1|TRBJ2-7|-|12
CSVVGQGYEQYF
>TRBV11-3|TRBJ2-7|-|14
CASSLWNSTGEQYF
>TRBV21-1|TRBJ1-4|-|16
CASSKVSGQGKEKLFF
>TRBV19|TRBJ1-1|-|13
CASSIAGITEAFF
>TRBV7-2|TRBJ1-6|-|15
CASSLGRGTNSPLHF
>TRBV2|TRBJ2-7|-|14
CASSIAGGSYEQYF
>TRBV7-3|TRBJ2-7|-|13
CASSIRQGPEQYF
>TRBV28|TRBJ2-1|-|16
CASSLLSGRIYNEQFF
>TRBV2|TRBJ1-5|-|15
CASRLDRGRGQPQHF